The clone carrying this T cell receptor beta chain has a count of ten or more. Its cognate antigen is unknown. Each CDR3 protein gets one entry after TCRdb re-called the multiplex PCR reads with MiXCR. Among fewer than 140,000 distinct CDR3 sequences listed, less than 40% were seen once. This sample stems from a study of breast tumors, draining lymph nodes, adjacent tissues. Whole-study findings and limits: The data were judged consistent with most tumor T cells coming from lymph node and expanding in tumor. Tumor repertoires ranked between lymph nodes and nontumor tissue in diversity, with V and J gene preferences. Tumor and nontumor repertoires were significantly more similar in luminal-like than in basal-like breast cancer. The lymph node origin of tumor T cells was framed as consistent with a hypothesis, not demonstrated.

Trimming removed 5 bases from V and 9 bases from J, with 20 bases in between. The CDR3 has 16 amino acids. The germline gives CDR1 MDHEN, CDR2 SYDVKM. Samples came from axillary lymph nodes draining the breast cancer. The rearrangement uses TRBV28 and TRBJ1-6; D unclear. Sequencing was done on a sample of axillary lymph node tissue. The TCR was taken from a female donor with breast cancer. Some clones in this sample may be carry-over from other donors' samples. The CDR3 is CASSPIIDIPFSPLHF. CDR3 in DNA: TGTGCCAGCAGTCCCATCATCGACATCCCGTTTTCACCCCTCCACTTT.